These 11 T cell receptor beta chains were all obtained from the same sample, sequenced in a study of tumor-infiltrating lymphocytes in primary liver carcinoma (dated by TCRdb to 2017 to 2019). Sequencing used an Illumina HiSeq 2500. Starting from about 500 ng total RNA, TCRbeta-specific cDNA was produced by reverse transcription with a constant-region primer and ProtoScript II reverse transcriptase. TCRbeta libraries were built with three nested multiplex PCR rounds, a slightly modified ARM-PCR procedure. Each of the first two PCR rounds ran for roughly 9 cycles using multiplex TRBV1-TRBV30 forward primers together with a Cbeta reverse primer. The public reads were reprocessed in TCRdb via fastp at Q25 and MiXCR, keeping in-frame beta chains. Entries that share a CDR3 protein sequence are merged under the most common genes and DNA. The sample has 310,000 or so distinct CDR3 sequences on record, approximately 65% of them singletons. 5.5% to 7% of the sample goes to the ten largest clones.

RNA from unsorted whole blood was extracted with TRIzol reagent, and germline DNA was obtained with the DNeasy Blood & Tissue kit. The sample comprised peripheral blood. All receptors derive from a man aged 40-50 years with primary liver carcinoma and hepatitis B virus infection.

Worth noting for this clonotype: A read error is possible here, since a much larger clone lies one base away. The V gene is TRBV10-2, the J gene TRBJ1-2; D not resolved. The CDR3 spans 13 residues. From germline, CDR1 is WSHSY and CDR2 SAAADI. DNA for the CDR3: TGCTCCAGCAGTGTATCGAGCGTTTATGGCTACACCTTC. Amino acid sequence: CSSSVSSVYGYTF.

Details on this clonotype: A much larger clone differs from this one at a single base, so this may be a read error. This sequence joins TRBV5-4 and TRBJ2-2; D might be TRBD2 (6 bases). The germline CDR1 and CDR2 sequences are SGHNT and YYREEE (reference sequence). The CDR3 runs to 14 residues. In nucleotides, the CDR3 is TGTGCCAGCAGCTTCCTCGGGAGTGCCGGGGAGCTGTTATTT. It is translated as CASSFLGSAGELLF.

CDR3 region: CASRRALLYEQYF. CDR3 DNA sequence: TGTGCCAGCAGACGTGCACTGCTCTACGAGCAGTACTTC. V is TRBV11-1 and J is TRBJ2-7; D remains unclear. CDR3 length equals 13 residues. Per germline, CDR1 SGHAT and CDR2 FQDESV (reference sequence). Trimming stripped 6 bases from V and 3 bases from J, with 12 bases between.

On this clonotype: A read error may produce the germline difference seen at one junction end. This rearrangement joins TRBV11-1 to TRBJ2-1, with TRBD2 matching over 10 bases. CDR3 length: 17 amino acids. Germline V gene data show CDR1 as SGHAT and CDR2 as FQDESV (reference sequence). In DNA, the CDR3 is TGTGCCAGCAGCAGTGAATTAGCGGGAGGAGCATACAATAAGCAGTTCTTC. Its protein product is CASSSELAGGAYNKQFF.

On this clonotype itself: One end of the junction fails to match germline, which may point to a read error. The chain has TRBV6-2 or TRBV6-3 and TRBJ2-5, with 8 bases matching TRBD1. The CDR3 is made up of 16 amino acids. Germline values: CDR1 MNHEY, CDR2 SVGEGT. The CDR3 is CANSYQDRVVSETQYF. The DNA for the CDR3 is TGTGCCAACAGTTACCAGGACAGGGTGGTATCGGAGACCCAGTACTTC.

With regard to this clonotype: This may come from a read error, since a much larger clone is one base off. V and J are TRBV6-5 and TRBJ1-1, with D perhaps matching TRBD1 (5 bases). Germline-derived CDR1 and CDR2 are MNHEY and SVGAGI. The length of the CDR3 is 15 residues. The CDR3 nucleotides read TGTGCCGGCAGTCCACAAGGGGACGCCGTGGCTGAAGCTTTCTTT. This gives the protein CAGSPQGDAVAEAFF.

Points on this clonotype: At one end, the junction sequence differs from germline, possibly due to a read error. The chain couples TRBV11-2 to TRBJ2-1; 8 nucleotides line up with TRBD2. The CDR3 runs to 17 residues. Germline CDR1 is SGHAT and CDR2 is FQNNGV. CDR3 sequence reads: CGSSLQSFREGAHEQFF. The CDR3 DNA is TGTGGCAGCAGCCTACAGTCTTTCCGGGAGGGAGCCCATGAGCAGTTCTTC.

The chain is built from TRBV28 and TRBJ2-1; 8 bases align to TRBD2. V was clipped by 6 bases and J by 3 bases; unmatched bases: 7. The CDR3 contains 15 residues. CDR1 is MDHEN and CDR2 is SYDVKM in the germline V gene. The CDR3 sequence: CASRESREGYNEQFF. The CDR3 nucleotides read TGTGCCAGCAGGGAGTCTCGGGAGGGCTACAATGAGCAGTTCTTC.

CDR3 coding DNA: TGTGCCAGCAGTTTATGGGCTAGCGGTGAGAACACCGGGGAGCTGTTTTTT. Translated, it gives CASSLWASGENTGELFF. This rearrangement joins TRBV28 to TRBJ2-2, with 7 bases lining up with TRBD2. Germline CDR1 MDHEN, CDR2 SYDVKM. Unmatched junction bases numbered 5, after V lost 0 bases and J lost 1 base. The CDR3 contains 17 residues.

As regards this clonotype: A much larger clone sits a single nucleotide away, making a read error possible. CDR3 in amino acids: CNVVLGAFRQGERGYTF. CDR3 nucleotide sequence: TGCAACGTTGTTCTCGGGGCGTTTCGGCAGGGAGAGCGGGGCTACACCTTC. V and J are TRBV29-1 and TRBJ1-2; tentatively, D is TRBD1 (5 bases). CDR1 is SQVTM and CDR2 is ANQGSEA in the germline V gene. CDR3 size: 17 residues.

This clonotype appeared many times. V is TRBV5-1 and J is TRBJ2-3, with D perhaps matching TRBD2 (5 bases). The length of the CDR3 is 14 residues. Deletions cut 5 bases from V and 0 bases from J, with 10 bases between. The germline CDR1 and CDR2 sequences are SGHRS and YFSETQ. CDR3 sequence reads: CASRREPSTDTQYF. CDR3 DNA sequence: TGCGCCAGCAGGAGGGAACCAAGCACAGATACGCAGTATTTT. Full variable domain (missing parts from reference TRBV5-1 and TRBJ2-3): KAGVTQTPRYLIKTRGQQVTLSCSPISGHRSVSWYQQTPGQGLQFLFEYFSETQRNKGNFPGRFSGRQFSNSRSEMNVSTLELGDSALYLCASRREPSTDTQYFGPGTRLTVL.